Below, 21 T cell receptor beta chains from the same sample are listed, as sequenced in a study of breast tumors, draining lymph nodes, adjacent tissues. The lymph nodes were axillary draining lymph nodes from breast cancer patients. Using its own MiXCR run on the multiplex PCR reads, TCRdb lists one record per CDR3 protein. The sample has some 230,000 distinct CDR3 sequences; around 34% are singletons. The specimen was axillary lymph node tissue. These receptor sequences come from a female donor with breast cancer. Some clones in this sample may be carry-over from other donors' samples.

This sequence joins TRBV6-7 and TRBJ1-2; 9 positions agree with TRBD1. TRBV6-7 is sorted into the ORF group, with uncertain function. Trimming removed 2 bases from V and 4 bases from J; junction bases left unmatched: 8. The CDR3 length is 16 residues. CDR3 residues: CASSYGQGRVSYGYTF. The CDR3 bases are TGTGCCAGCAGTTACGGACAGGGGCGGGTTAGCTATGGCTACACCTTC.

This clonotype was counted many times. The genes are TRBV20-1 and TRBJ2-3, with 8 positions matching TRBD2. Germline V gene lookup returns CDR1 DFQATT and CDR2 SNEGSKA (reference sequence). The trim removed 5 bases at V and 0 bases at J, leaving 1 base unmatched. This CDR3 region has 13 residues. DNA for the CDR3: TGCAGTGCTCCGGGGGGGAGCACAGATACGCAGTATTTT. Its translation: CSAPGGSTDTQYF.

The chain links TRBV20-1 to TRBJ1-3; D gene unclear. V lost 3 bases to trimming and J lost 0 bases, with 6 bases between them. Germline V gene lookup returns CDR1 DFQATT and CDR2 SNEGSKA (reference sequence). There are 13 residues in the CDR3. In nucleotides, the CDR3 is TGCAGTGCTAGCGGGAGCTCTGGAAACACCATATATTTT. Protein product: CSASGSSGNTIYF.

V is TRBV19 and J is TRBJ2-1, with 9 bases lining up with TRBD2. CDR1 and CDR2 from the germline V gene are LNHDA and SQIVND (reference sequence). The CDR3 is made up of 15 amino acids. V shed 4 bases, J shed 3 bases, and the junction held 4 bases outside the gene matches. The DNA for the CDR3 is TGTGCCAGTAGTACTCTAGCGGGAATCTACAATGAGCAGTTCTTC. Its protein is CASSTLAGIYNEQFF.

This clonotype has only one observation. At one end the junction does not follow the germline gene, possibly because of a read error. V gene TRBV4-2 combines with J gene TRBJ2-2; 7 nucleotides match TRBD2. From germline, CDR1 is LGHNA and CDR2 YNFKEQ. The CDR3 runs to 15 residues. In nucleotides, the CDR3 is TGTACCAGCAGATCTGATGGGGGGGATTTCGGGGAGCTGTTTTTT. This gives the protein CTSRSDGGDFGELFF.

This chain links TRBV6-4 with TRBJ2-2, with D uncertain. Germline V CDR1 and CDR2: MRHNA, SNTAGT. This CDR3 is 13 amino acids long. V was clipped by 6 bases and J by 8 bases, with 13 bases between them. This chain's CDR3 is CASRPSRAGELFF. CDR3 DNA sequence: TGTGCCAGCAGACCCTCTCGGGCGGGGGAGCTGTTTTTT.

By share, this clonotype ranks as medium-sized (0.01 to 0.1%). CDR3 protein: CASSELGTSGRAAYYEQYF. The CDR3 region has the DNA TGCGCCAGCAGTGAGCTTGGGACTAGCGGGAGGGCTGCATACTACGAGCAGTACTTC. The V call is TRBV10-2, the J call TRBJ2-7; 16 nucleotides align to TRBD2. This CDR3 spans 19 amino acids. V lost 2 bases and J lost 3; bases outside the gene matches: 10. From germline, CDR1 is WSHSY and CDR2 SAAADI.

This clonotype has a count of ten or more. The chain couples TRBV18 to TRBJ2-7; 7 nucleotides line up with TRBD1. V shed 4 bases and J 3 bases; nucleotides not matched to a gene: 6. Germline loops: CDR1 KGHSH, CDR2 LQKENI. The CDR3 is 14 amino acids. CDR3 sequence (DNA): TGTGCCAGCTCACGGACAGGATCTTTCTACGAGCAGTACTTC. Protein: CASSRTGSFYEQYF.

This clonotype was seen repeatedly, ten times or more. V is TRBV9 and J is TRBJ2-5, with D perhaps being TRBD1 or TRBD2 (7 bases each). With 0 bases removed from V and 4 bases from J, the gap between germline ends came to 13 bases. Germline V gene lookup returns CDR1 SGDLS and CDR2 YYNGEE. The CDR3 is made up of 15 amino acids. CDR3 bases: TGTGCCAGCAGCGTAGGCTCCAGGGGGGGAGAGACCCAGTACTTC. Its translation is CASSVGSRGGETQYF.

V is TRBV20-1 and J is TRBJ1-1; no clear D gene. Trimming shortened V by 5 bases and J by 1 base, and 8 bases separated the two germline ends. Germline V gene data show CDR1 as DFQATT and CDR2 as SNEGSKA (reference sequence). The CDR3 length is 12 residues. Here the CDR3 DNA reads TGCAGTGCTCTGGGATCGAACACTGAAGCTTTCTTT. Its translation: CSALGSNTEAFF.

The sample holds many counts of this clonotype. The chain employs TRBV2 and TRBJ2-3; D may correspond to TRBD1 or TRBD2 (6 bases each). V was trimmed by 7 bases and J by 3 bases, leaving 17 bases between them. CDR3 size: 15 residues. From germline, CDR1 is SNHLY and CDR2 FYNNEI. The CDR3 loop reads CASTGAETRTDTQYF. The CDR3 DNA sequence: TGTGCCAGCACGGGGGCAGAAACCCGAACAGATACGCAGTATTTT.

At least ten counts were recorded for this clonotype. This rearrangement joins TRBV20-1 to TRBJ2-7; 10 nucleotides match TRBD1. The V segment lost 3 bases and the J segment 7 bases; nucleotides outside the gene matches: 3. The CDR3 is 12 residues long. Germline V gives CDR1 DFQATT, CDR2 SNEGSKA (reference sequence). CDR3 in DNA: TGCAGTGCTAGCGACAGGGGGCGGGAGCAGTACTTC. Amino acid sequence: CSASDRGREQYF.

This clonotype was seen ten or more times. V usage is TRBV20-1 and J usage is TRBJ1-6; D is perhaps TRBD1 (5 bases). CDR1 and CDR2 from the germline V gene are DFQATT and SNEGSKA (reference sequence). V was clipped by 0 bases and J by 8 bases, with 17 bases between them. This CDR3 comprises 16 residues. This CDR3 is CSARETDRGDYSPLHF. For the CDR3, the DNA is TGCAGTGCTAGAGAGACAGACCGAGGAGATTATTCACCCCTCCACTTT.

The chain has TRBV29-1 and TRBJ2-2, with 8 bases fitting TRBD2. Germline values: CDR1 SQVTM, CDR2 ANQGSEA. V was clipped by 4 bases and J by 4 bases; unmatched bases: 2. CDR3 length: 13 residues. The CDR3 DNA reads TGCAGCGTTGCCAGCGGGAGCACCGGGGAGCTGTTTTTT. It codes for CSVASGSTGELFF.

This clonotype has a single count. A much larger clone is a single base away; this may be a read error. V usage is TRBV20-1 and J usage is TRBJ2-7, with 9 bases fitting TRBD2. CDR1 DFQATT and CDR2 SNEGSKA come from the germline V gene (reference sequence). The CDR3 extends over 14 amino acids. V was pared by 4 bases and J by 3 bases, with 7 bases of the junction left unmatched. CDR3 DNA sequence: TGCAGTGCTACGCGGCGGGGGGGCGTCTACGAGCAGTACTTC. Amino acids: CSATRRGGVYEQYF.

CDR3: CATSGLAGVSGYTF. The DNA for the CDR3 is TGTGCCACCAGTGGACTAGCGGGAGTCTCGGGCTACACCTTC. The rearrangement joins TRBV24-1 to TRBJ1-2, with D unresolved. The germline gives CDR1 KGHDR, CDR2 SFDVKD. V lost 5 bases to trimming and J lost 8 bases, with 17 bases between them. The CDR3 contains 14 residues.

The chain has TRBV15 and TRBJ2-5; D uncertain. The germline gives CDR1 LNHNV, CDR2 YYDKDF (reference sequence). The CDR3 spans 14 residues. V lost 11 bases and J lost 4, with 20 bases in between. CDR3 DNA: TGTGCCTCAAGATATAAAAGGGTTGGAGAGACCCAGTACTTC. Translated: CASRYKRVGETQYF.

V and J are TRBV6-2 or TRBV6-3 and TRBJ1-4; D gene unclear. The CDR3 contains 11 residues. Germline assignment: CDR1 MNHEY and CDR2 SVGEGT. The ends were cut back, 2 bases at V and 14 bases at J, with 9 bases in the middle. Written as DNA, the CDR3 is TGTGCCAGCAGTTACGGTTTAGGCCTGTTTTTT. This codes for CASSYGLGLFF.

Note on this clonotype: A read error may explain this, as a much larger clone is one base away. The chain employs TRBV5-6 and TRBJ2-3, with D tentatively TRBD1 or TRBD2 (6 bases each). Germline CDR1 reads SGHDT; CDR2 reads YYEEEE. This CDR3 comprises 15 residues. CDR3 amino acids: CASSLHGGPSDAQYF. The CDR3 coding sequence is TGTGCCAGCAGCTTGCACGGGGGCCCGTCAGATGCGCAGTATTTT.

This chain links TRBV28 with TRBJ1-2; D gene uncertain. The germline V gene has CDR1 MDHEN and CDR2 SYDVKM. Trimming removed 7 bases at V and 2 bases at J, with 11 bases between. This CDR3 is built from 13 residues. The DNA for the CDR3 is TGTGCCAGCAACGGCGACCCCAACTATGGCTACACCTTC. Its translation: CASNGDPNYGYTF.

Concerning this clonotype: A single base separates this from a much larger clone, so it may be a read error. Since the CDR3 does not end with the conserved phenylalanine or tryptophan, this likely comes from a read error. CDR3: CASSSQGASYEQYL. Here the CDR3 DNA reads TGTGCCAGCAGCTCACAGGGGGCGAGCTACGAGCAGTACCTC. The V call is TRBV7-2, the J call TRBJ2-7; TRBD1 matches at 9 bases. The CDR3 totals 14 residues. Trimming took 4 bases from V and 3 from J; bases not matched to a gene: 4. Germline CDR1 and CDR2: SGHTA and FQGNSA.